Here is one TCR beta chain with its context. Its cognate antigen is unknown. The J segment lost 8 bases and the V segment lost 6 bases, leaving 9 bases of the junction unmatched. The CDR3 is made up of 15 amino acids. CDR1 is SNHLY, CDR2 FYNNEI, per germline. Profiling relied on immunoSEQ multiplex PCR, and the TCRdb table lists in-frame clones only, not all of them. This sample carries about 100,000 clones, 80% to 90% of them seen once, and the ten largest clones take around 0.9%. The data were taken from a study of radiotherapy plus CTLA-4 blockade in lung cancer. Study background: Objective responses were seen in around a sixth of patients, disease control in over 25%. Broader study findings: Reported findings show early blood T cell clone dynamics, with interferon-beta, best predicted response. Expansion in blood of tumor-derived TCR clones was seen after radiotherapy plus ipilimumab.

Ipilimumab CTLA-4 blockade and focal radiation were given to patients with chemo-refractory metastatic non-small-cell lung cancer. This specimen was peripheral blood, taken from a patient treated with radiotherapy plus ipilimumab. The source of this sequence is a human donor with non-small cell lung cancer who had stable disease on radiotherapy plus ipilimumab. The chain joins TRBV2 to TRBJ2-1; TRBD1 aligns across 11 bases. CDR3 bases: TGTGCCAGCAGGGCGAGGACAGGGGGCAGGGATGAGCAGTTCTTC. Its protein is CASRARTGGRDEQFF.